The source of this TCR beta chain is a study of tumor-infiltrating lymphocytes in oesophageal squamous cell carcinoma. Germline V gene sequence: CDR1 WSHSY, CDR2 SAAADI. This CDR3 has 15 residues. TCRdb re-called the PCR reads through MiXCR, storing one row per CDR3 protein. The table lists just over 15,000 distinct CDR3 sequences, 40% to 60% of them singletons. The table lists this clonotype with a few counts. A junction end diverges from the germline sequence, so it may reflect a read error. The receptor's source is a male donor with esophageal squamous cell carcinoma. What was sequenced was esophageal tumor tissue. The rearrangement links TRBV10-2 to TRBJ2-1; 11 bases map to TRBD2. DNA for the CDR3: TGCGCCAGCAGGGAGACTAGCGGGAACACCGGGGAGCTGTACTTC. It codes for CASRETSGNTGELYF.